This TCR beta chain was sequenced for a study of shared clonotypes between healthy human individuals (dated by TCRdb to 2020 to 2022). Study-level background: The cohort included a few men and two women between 18 and 49 years of age. Leukapheresis yielded between about 0.85 and 10 billion PBMCs per donor. For each donor, CD4 naive and CD4 memory were each run on three plates, CD8 naive on two plates, and CD8 memory on one plate. To estimate repertoire size and how much clonotype sharing occurs between individuals, the study deeply sequenced the blood TCR repertoires of several healthy adults. To increase sequencing depth and limit assay-specific biases, different laboratories used diverse techniques to prepare libraries and sequence TCR repertoires. Summary of the overall study and its limitations: Because the study included a small number of donors, the genetic and exposure-history diversity represented was limited. Sampling was limited to blood, and TCR repertoires in tissue likely differ from TCR repertoires in blood. Sharing across several donors was observed for about 5% of naive CD4, 3.5% of naive CD8, 2% to 2.5% of memory CD4, and around 0.4% of memory CD8 clonotypes. Rarefaction of sorted-subset datasets indicated incomplete sequencing despite the large sequencing depth. Compared with non-shared clonotypes, the clonotypes found in all four sorted-subset donors had higher generation probabilities. Pairwise subsampling indicated that sequencing depth was expected to affect the degree of clonotype sharing among donors. Naive subsets generally had larger estimated clonotype richness than memory subsets did.

Its CDR3 holds 13 amino acids, cysteine through phenylalanine. Just the 39-base CDR3 DNA is kept, in frame starting at base 1. The germline V gene encodes CDR1 GTSNPN and CDR2 SVGIG (reference sequence). The V and J ends are trimmed by 2 bases and 1 base, leaving 8 bases between them. The table lists this clone with a few counts. The target of this receptor is not known. No much larger clone exists at a distance of one base, and base qualities are not known. For the CD8 naive samples, CD45RO-negative cells were positively selected for CCR7, yielding a CD45RA+CCR7+ population from which TemRA cells were excluded. Healthy HIV-negative adults with no recently reported acute infections or vaccinations were included as donors. All donors were Caucasian adults living in Nashville, Tennessee, USA. After blood collection by leukapheresis, PBMCs were isolated using Ficoll-Histopaque density gradient centrifugation and then cryopreserved in the vapor phase of liquid nitrogen. Analytical flow cytometry was used to check the purity and quantity of each magnetically sorted T cell population. From each sorted fraction, genomic DNA was isolated and quantified by UV absorbance on a Nanodrop 2000c.

TCR CDR3 regions were amplified from genomic DNA by multiplex PCR using the deep immunoSEQ assay. Extracted genomic DNA from each cell subset was spread evenly across all wells of several immunoSEQ 96-well plates, with each plate serving as a replicate. For sorted subsets, each replicate PCR was loaded with 200 ng genomic DNA, equivalent to about 33,000 T cell genomes. Purified libraries were measured with a Qubit 3.0 fluorometer, size-checked on a Bioanalyzer 2100, and measured again with the KAPA Library Quantification kit. Each immunoSEQ 96-well plate was sequenced on its own single-read 150-cycle Illumina NextSeq 550 flow cell. The authors' analysis ran thus. The immunoSEQ output contained only junctional sequences without quality scores, so filtering could not match that applied to full-length reads. Sequences were annotated with PyIR, a Python wrapper for IgBLAST v1.9, and V/J genes and CDR3 were assigned using IMGT germline references. Any read was removed if the V/J assignment was weak (E-value above 1e-6), the CDR3 was missing, or the read contained stop codons, out-of-frame junctions, or ambiguous translated residues. V3J clonotypes were defined as sequences sharing the same inferred V gene, J gene, and CDR3 amino acid sequence. The percentage overlap between two repertoires was calculated by dividing the number of shared unique clonotypes by the size of the smaller repertoire. RTK rarefaction, the Chao1 estimator, and Recon v2.1 estimates of unobserved clonotypes were used to assess repertoire richness. Generation probabilities for all TCRbeta clonotypes obtained by the gDNA method from a handful of donors were computed using OLGA. The table was pulled from immuneACCESS by TCRdb, which kept in-frame rearrangements only. Such tables lose some clones; where checked, under half of the loss comes from unresolved V genes, and the rest has no known cause. V, J and clone size are taken as reported in that table, and D and trimming were inferred from the DNA itself. This sample has 1.5 million to 2.5 million clones in its table, and approximately 94% of those were observed once. The ten largest make up under 1.5% of the sample.

The sequencing input was naive CD8+ T cells sorted from blood. This specimen's cell subset or site label, per the study, means: CD45RA+CCR7+. The chain uses TRBV30 and TRBJ1-1, with a weak D call of TRBD1 (5 bases match). The clonotype comes from a man between 18 and 35 years old in good health. In nucleotide form, the sequence is TGTGCCTGGAGTCGACAGTCGAACACTGAAGCTTTCTTT. Its translation is CAWSRQSNTEAFF.